The clone carrying this T cell receptor beta chain was recorded a few times. This entry is derived from a study of T cells in Graves' hyperthyroidism and ophthalmopathy. The CDR3 totals 13 residues. Germline CDR1 and CDR2: MNHNS and SASEGT. Germline trimming cut 8 bases from V and 3 bases from J; bases unmatched to any gene: 5. Amplification of TCR beta CDR3 regions was performed using RNA transcripts as template. In the first-round RT-PCR of the TCR CDR3, the HTBI primer set was used. TCRdb passed the multiplex PCR reads through MiXCR, listing each CDR3 protein once. This table has 600,000 to 850,000 distinct CDR3 sequences, around a sixth appearing once.

This sequence originates from a woman between 50 and 59 years old with Graves' hyperthyroidism that later progressed to Graves' ophthalmopathy. V and J are TRBV6-1 and TRBJ2-3; 7 nucleotides agree with TRBD2. The sequencing sample was made of blood. The CDR3 here is CASRRGETDTQYF. Here the CDR3 DNA reads TGTGCCAGCCGTCGGGGGGAGACAGATACGCAGTATTTT.